The 20 T cell receptor beta chains below were found in one sample sequenced in a study of shared clonotypes between healthy human individuals. TCRdb's table, derived via immunoSEQ multiplex PCR, lists solely in-frame clones and lacks some. The repertoire holds 1,500,000 or so clones, with roughly 96% as singletons. The specimen was naive CD4+ T cells sorted from blood. The subset was: CD45RA+ positively selected. The receptors shown here come from a man aged 25 to 40 in good health.

This chain links TRBV27 with TRBJ2-7; TRBD2 matches at 8 bases. This CDR3 has 13 amino acids. Per the germline V gene, CDR1 is MNHEY and CDR2 is SMNVEV (reference sequence). V was clipped by 8 bases and J by 2 bases; unmatched bases: 5. The CDR3 nucleotides are TGTGCCAGCCGGCCCGGGAGGGCCTACGAGCAGTACTTC. Encoded protein: CASRPGRAYEQYF.

This clone was detected once. This sample also contains other DNA sequences that code for the same CDR3. V is TRBV5-1 and J is TRBJ2-5; 7 bases line up with TRBD2. The germline gives CDR1 SGHRS, CDR2 YFSETQ. The CDR3 loop spans 15 amino acids. J gave up 2 bases and V 0 bases, and 4 bases lay outside the gene matches. Here the CDR3 reads CASSLAGGSQETQYF. Here the CDR3 DNA reads TGCGCCAGCAGCTTGGCCGGGGGGAGTCAAGAGACCCAGTACTTC.

This clone occurred once. The V gene is TRBV11-2, the J gene TRBJ1-1; D remains ambiguous. The CDR3 runs to 15 residues. From germline, CDR1 is SGHAT and CDR2 FQNNGV. V was pared by 2 bases and J by 0 bases, with 10 bases between. The CDR3 protein is CASSLRPRVNTEAFF. The CDR3, as DNA: TGTGCCAGCAGCTTACGCCCCCGGGTGAACACTGAAGCTTTCTTT.

About this clone: The sample carries other DNA sequences with the same CDR3. The CDR3 nucleotides are TGCGCCAGCAGCTTGGAACTCAATGAGCAGTTCTTC. It translates to CASSLELNEQFF. The chain employs TRBV5-1 and TRBJ2-1; D gene unclear. This CDR3 contains 12 residues. Looked up from germline, CDR1 is SGHRS and CDR2 is YFSETQ. Deletions cut 0 bases from V and 6 bases from J, with 4 bases between.

The rearrangement uses TRBV29-1 and TRBJ2-5; no reliable D call. Germline CDR1 SQVTM, CDR2 ANQGSEA. The V and J ends lost 0 bases and 1 base respectively, with 6 bases between them. This CDR3 region has 13 residues. In nucleotides, the CDR3 is TGCAGCGTTGAAGAGGTACGCCAAGAGACCCAGTACTTC. Amino acid sequence: CSVEEVRQETQYF.

V and J are TRBV6-4 and TRBJ2-3; TRBD1 agrees at 7 bases. Germline lookup yields CDR1 MRHNA and CDR2 SNTAGT. V dropped 5 bases and J dropped 1; count of bases not matched to a gene: 6. The CDR3 runs 15 residues. This CDR3 is CASSPDRVGTDTQYF. The CDR3 region has the DNA TGTGCCAGCAGTCCTGACAGGGTTGGCACAGATACGCAGTATTTT.

The V gene is TRBV2, the J gene TRBJ2-7, with D maybe TRBD2 (5 bases). Trimming removed 5 bases at V and 6 bases at J, with 11 bases between. Germline CDR1 reads SNHLY; CDR2 reads FYNNEI. This CDR3 contains 12 residues. The chain's CDR3 is CASSNFGVEQYF. The CDR3 DNA reads TGTGCCAGCAGTAATTTCGGGGTCGAGCAGTACTTC. The full variable domain, completed using reference TRBV2 and TRBJ2-7, is EPEVTQTPSHQVTQMGQEVILRCVPISNHLYFYWYRQILGQKVEFLVSFYNNEISEKSEIFDDQFSVERPDGSNFTLKIRSTKLEDSAMYFCASSNFGVEQYFGPGTRLTVT.

Worth noting for this clone: At the DNA level, this CDR3 is encoded by other sequences in the same sample as well. The V gene is TRBV7-8, the J gene TRBJ2-2; 8 positions match TRBD1. Trimming took 4 bases from V and 11 from J; bases not matched to a gene: 3. Germline assignment: CDR1 SGHVS and CDR2 FQNEAQ. This CDR3 comprises 12 residues. This chain's CDR3 is CASSSSGGELFF. CDR3 DNA: TGTGCCAGCAGCTCTTCAGGGGGCGAGCTGTTTTTT.

The chain carries TRBV11-2 and TRBJ2-5; 9 nucleotides align to TRBD2. Trimming at V came to 1 base and at J to 5 bases, leaving 11 bases not matched to a gene. There are 17 residues in the CDR3. The germline gives CDR1 SGHAT, CDR2 FQNNGV. In DNA form, the CDR3 reads TGTGCCAGCAGCTTAGGTTCTAGCGGGATAATCTGGGAGACCCAGTACTTC. Amino acids: CASSLGSSGIIWETQYF.

Worth noting for this clone: Other nucleotide sequences from this sample produce the same CDR3. This chain connects TRBV5-4 to TRBJ2-1; tentative D call: TRBD2 (6 bases). V gave up 2 bases and J gave up 5 bases, with 11 bases separating them. The CDR3 has 14 residues. Germline CDR1 reads SGHNT; CDR2 reads YYREEE (reference sequence). Written as DNA, the CDR3 is TGTGCCAGCAGCTTAGAACTAGCTGACAATGAGCAGTTCTTC. This translates into CASSLELADNEQFF.

This chain links TRBV21-1 with TRBJ2-7; the D call TRBD1 from the table was never checked on the DNA. TRBV21-1 represents a pseudogene. CDR3 length: 15 residues. In nucleotides, the CDR3 is TGTGCCAGCAGCAAAGGAGGGGGCTTCCGTTACGAGCAGTACTTC. This sequence encodes CASSKGGGFRYEQYF.

The chain carries TRBV19 and TRBJ1-1, with a tentative D call TRBD1 (5 bases). CDR1 is LNHDA and CDR2 is SQIVND in the germline V gene (reference sequence). With 2 bases removed from V and 1 base from J, the gap between germline ends came to 14 bases. The CDR3 loop spans 16 amino acids. The CDR3 protein is CASSIFRGQGNTEAFF. The CDR3 DNA is TGTGCCAGTAGTATATTCAGAGGGCAGGGGAACACTGAAGCTTTCTTT.

This clone has just one count. The rearrangement joins TRBV19 to TRBJ2-7; no clear D. V was clipped by 2 bases and J by 5 bases, with 10 bases between them. The CDR3 totals 13 residues. Germline V gene lookup returns CDR1 LNHDA and CDR2 SQIVND (reference sequence). CDR3 in DNA: TGTGCCAGTAGTATAATATCCAGTAACGAGCAGTACTTC. Protein product: CASSIISSNEQYF.

V usage is TRBV15 and J usage is TRBJ2-7; the D gene is possibly TRBD1 (6 bases). The CDR3 loop spans 14 amino acids. Deletions cut 6 bases from V and 2 bases from J, with 14 bases between. Germline CDR1 and CDR2: LNHNV and YYDKDF (reference sequence). The CDR3 DNA reads as TGTGCCACCAGTCCAAGACAGGACCCCTACGAGCAGTACTTC. It codes for CATSPRQDPYEQYF.

Of note for this clone: This sample also contains other DNA sequences that code for the same CDR3. The chain has TRBV18 and TRBJ1-5; 7 nucleotides align to TRBD1. The CDR3 is 14 residues long. The trim removed 3 bases at V and 7 bases at J, leaving 6 bases unmatched. Germline V gives CDR1 KGHSH, CDR2 LQKENI. CDR3 coding DNA: TGTGCCAGCTCACCTAGGCAGGGGGGCCAGCCCCAGCATTTT. Translation gives CASSPRQGGQPQHF.

The V gene is TRBV28, the J gene TRBJ2-7; D possibly corresponds to TRBD1 (6 bases). This CDR3 region has 13 residues. Per germline, CDR1 MDHEN and CDR2 SYDVKM. The V gene lost 9 bases and the J gene lost 3 bases, with 15 bases spanning the gap. As DNA, the CDR3 is TGTGCCAGTTTCCGGGACACTCTCTACGAGCAGTACTTC. It specifies CASFRDTLYEQYF.

This rearrangement joins TRBV6-1 to TRBJ2-1; TRBD2 aligns across 12 bases. The V gene end was trimmed by 10 bases and the J gene end by 9 bases; junction bases not matched to a gene: 10. Germline V gene sequence: CDR1 MNHNS, CDR2 SASEGT. The CDR3 is 14 residues long. The CDR3 DNA is TGTGCCACCCTGACTAGCGGGGGAACAGTTGAGCAGTTCTTC. Translated, it gives CATLTSGGTVEQFF.

This chain links TRBV2 with TRBJ2-2; D is unclear. Per germline, CDR1 SNHLY and CDR2 FYNNEI. The CDR3 is 11 amino acids. V lost 4 bases and J 6 bases, leaving 3 bases between the germline ends. The CDR3 region has the DNA TGTGCCAGCAGTGGACCCGGGGAGCTGTTTTTT. Protein sequence: CASSGPGELFF.

The chain joins TRBV1 to TRBJ2-7; TRBD1, the table's D call, lacks a check against the DNA. TRBV1 is shown as a pseudogene. The CDR3 consists of 15 residues. The CDR3 spells CTSSQPGQENYEQYF. As DNA, the CDR3 is TGCACCAGCAGCCAACCGGGACAGGAGAACTACGAGCAGTACTTC.

This chain connects TRBV15 to TRBJ2-7; TRBD1 might be the D (5 bases). Germline V lookup: CDR1 LNHNV, CDR2 YYDKDF (reference sequence). Trimming removed 4 bases from V and 7 bases from J, with 20 bases in between. The CDR3 length is 15 residues. The CDR3 sequence is CATSKGLLLLREQYF. DNA of the CDR3: TGTGCCACCAGCAAGGGGCTTCTACTCCTACGAGAGCAGTACTTC.